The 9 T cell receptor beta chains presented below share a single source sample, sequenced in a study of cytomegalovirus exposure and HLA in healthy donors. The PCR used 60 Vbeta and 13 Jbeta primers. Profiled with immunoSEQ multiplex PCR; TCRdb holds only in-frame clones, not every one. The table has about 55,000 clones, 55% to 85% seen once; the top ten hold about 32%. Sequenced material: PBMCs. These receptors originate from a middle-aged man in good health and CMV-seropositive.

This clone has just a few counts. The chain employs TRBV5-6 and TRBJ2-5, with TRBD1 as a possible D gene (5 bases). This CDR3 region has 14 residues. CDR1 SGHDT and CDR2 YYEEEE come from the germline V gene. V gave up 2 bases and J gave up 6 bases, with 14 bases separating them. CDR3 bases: TGTGCCAGCAGCTTATCCGCAGGGCGGAAGACCCAGTACTTC. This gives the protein CASSLSAGRKTQYF.

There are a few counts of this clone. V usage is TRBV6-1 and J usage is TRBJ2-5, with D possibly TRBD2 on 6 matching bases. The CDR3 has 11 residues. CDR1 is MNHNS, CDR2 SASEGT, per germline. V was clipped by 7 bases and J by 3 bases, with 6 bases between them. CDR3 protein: CASTGEETQYF. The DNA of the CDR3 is TGTGCCAGCACGGGAGAAGAGACCCAGTACTTC.

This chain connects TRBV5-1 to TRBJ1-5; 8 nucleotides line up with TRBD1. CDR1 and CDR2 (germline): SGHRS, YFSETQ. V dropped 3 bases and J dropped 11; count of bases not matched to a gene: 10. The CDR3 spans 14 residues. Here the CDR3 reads CASSSGQAGGSQHF. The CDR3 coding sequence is TGCGCCAGCAGCTCGGGACAAGCAGGGGGCTCCCAGCATTTT.

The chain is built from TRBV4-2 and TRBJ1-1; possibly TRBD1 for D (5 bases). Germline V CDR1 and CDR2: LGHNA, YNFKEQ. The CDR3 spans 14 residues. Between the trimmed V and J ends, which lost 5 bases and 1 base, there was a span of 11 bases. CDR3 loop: CASSDNRKNTEAFF. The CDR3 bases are TGTGCCAGCAGCGACAACAGGAAGAACACTGAAGCTTTCTTT.

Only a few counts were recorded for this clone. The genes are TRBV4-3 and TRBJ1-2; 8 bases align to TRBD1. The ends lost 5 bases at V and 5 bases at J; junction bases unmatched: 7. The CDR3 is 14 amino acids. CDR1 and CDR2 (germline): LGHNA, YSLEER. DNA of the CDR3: TGCGCCAGCAGCAAAGGACAGGGTGGTTATGGCTACACCTTC. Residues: CASSKGQGGYGYTF.

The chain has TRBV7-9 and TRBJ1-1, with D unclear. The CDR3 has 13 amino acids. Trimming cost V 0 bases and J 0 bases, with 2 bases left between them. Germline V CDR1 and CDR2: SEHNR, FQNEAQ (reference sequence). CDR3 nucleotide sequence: TGTGCCAGCAGCTTAGCCATGAACACTGAAGCTTTCTTT. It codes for CASSLAMNTEAFF.

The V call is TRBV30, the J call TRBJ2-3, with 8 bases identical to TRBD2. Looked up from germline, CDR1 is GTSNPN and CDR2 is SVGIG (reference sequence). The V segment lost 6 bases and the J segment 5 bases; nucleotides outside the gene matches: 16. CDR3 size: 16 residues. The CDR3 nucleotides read TGTGCCTGTACCGCTCTAACGGGGGGGCCCAGAGATACGCAGTATTTT. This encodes CACTALTGGPRDTQYF.

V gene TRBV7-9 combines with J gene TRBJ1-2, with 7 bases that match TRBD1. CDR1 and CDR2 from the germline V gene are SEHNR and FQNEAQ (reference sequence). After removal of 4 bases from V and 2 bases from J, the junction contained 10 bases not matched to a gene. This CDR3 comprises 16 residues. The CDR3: CASSSRGAGANYGYTF. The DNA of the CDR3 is TGTGCCAGCAGCTCCAGGGGGGCAGGGGCGAACTATGGCTACACCTTC.

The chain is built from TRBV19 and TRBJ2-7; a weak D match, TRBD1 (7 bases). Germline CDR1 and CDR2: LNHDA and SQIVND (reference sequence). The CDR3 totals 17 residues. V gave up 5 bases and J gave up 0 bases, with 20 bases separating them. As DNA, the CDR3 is TGTGCCAGTAGTCCCGAAATGCGGGACAGCGTCTCCTACGAGCAGTACTTC. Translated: CASSPEMRDSVSYEQYF.